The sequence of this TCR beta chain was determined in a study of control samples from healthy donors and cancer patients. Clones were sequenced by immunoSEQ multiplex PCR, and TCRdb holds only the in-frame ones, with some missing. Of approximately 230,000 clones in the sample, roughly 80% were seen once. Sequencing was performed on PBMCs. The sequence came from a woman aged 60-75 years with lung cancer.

CDR3 bases: TGTGCCAGCAGCTTAAGGTTGATCCGGGGTGAAAAACTGTTTTTT. Its protein product is CASSLRLIRGEKLFF. The chain employs TRBV7-2 and TRBJ1-4; D gene unclear. V lost 2 bases and J 7 bases, leaving 14 bases between the germline ends. CDR1 is SGHTA, CDR2 FQGNSA, per germline. There are 15 residues in the CDR3. The full variable domain, rest sourced from reference TRBV7-2 and TRBJ1-4, is GAGVSQSPSNKVTEKGKDVELRCDPISGHTALYWYRQSLGQGLEFLIYFQGNSAPDKSGLPSDRFSAERTGGSVSTLTIQRTQQEDSAVYLCASSLRLIRGEKLFFGSGTQLSVL.